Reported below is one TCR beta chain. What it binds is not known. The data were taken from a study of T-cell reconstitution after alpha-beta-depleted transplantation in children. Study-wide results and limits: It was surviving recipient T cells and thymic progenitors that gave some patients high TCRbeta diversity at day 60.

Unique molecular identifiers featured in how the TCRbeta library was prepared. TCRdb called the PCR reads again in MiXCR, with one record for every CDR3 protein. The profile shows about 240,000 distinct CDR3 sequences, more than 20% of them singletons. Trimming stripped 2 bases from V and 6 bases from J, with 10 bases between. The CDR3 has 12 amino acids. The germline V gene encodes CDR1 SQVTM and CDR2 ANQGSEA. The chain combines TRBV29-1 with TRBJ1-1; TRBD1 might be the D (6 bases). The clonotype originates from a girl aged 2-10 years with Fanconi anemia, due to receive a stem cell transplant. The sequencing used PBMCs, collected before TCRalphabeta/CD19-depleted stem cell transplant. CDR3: CSVEQGRAEAFF. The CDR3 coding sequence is TGCAGCGTTGAACAGGGGAGGGCTGAAGCTTTCTTT.